Listed below are T cell receptor beta chains from one sample, sequenced in a study of cytomegalovirus exposure and HLA in healthy donors. TCRdb keeps only in-frame clones here, not all; method: immunoSEQ multiplex PCR. The repertoire shows over 100,000 clones; the top ten hold 5.5% to 8%. The sample was PBMCs. The receptors were sampled from a man aged 35 to 55 in good health and CMV-seropositive. Both conserved end residues are part of each CDR3.

V | length | CDR3
TRBV6-5 | 12 | CASSYGGTPLHF
TRBV7-2 | 15 | CASREGKAAYNEQFF
TRBV7-9 | 15 | CASSLDGTGNEKLFF
TRBV6-1 | 15 | CASSEYESSGNTIYF
TRBV7-9 | 13 | CASGEQGNNEQFF
TRBV10-1 | 13 | CASSKRSTGELFF
TRBV7-8 | 14 | CASSGQISNQPQHF
TRBV10-3 | 15 | CAIGSGTGNTGELFF
TRBV5-1 | 15 | CASSPQVQGTNTQYF
TRBV28 | 16 | CASSLEGGWSNQPQHF
TRBV18 | 13 | CASSQGQTGELFF
TRBV6-5 | 16 | CASSYWASGNTGELFF
TRBV5-1 | 16 | CASSSRGGQGADEQFF
TRBV2 | 16 | CASSLTSGSVSDTQYF
TRBV28 | 17 | CASSSNTWTLSSYEQYF
TRBV7-6 | 14 | CASSGTSASWEQFF
TRBV4-1 | 17 | CASSQDRAGVGHTEAFF
TRBV6-1 | 15 | CASSWTSGINNEQFF
TRBV28 | 15 | CASSPWTSGTNEQFF
TRBV10-1 | 16 | CASSEVVAGHTGELFF
TRBV4-1 | 18 | CASSQGVRRGRGNYEQYF
TRBV5-6 | 14 | CASSFGTGYTEAFF
TRBV28 | 14 | CASSFTSGANVLTF
TRBV4-1 | 16 | CASSQDGTGGNEKLFF
TRBV7-2 | 13 | CASGRGESRGYTF
TRBV11-2 | 13 | CASSTSGSNEQFF
TRBV19 | 14 | CASGHGRPNQPQHF
TRBV11-2 | 15 | CASSLGAGLGYGYTF
TRBV19 | 15 | CASSLERSGANVLTF
TRBV28 | 14 | CASTGTGGPGELFF
TRBV5-4 | 14 | CASSLGGGTDTQYF
TRBV6-6 | 16 | CASGKNSAGSTDTQYF
TRBV5-1 | 18 | CASSLGYQNRGILYGYTF
TRBV11-2 | 12 | CASSPFRGVLTF
TRBV7-9 | 16 | CASSSGGEISTDTQYF
TRBV5-1 | 15 | CATGVAGGAYNEQFF
TRBV6-4 | 15 | CASSVAGGIYNEQFF
TRBV7-2 | 14 | CASSPERGNTEAFF
TRBV11-3 | 14 | CASSSHRAPYEQYF
TRBV7-2 | 16 | CASSSQTGGAYNEQFF
TRBV20-1 | 11 | CSATDRNEQFF
TRBV9 | 16 | CASSSGQGPTNQPQHF
TRBV6-5 | 15 | CASSLAGPLHNEQFF
TRBV4-1 | 16 | CASSQTAGQLNTEAFF
TRBV6-1 | 15 | CASSEGQVQGETQYF
TRBV9 | 17 | CASSSTVGGTSPNEQFF
TRBV5-1 | 14 | CASRYISNTGELFF
TRBV10-3 | 14 | CAIRGQGASGELFF
TRBV9 | 15 | CASSVGQGMFYGYTF
TRBV7-8 | 19 | CASSEVTGGLGYSNQPQHF
TRBV27 | 14 | CASSFDRGANVLTF
TRBV7-9 | 14 | CASSLAPNTGELFF
TRBV28 | 11 | CASSSLYEQYF
TRBV5-1 | 16 | CASSLGGTSGSNEQFF